This passage covers 9 T cell receptor beta chains from one sample sequenced in a study of beta chain features in type 1 diabetes. Their target antigens are unknown. Regarding the study as a whole: Shorter TCRB CDR3s, moderately but significantly so, were found in Type 1 diabetes patients in all four CD4+ subsets.

The investigators reverse transcribed all of the isolated RNA, so they sequenced expressed TCRB transcripts. Sequencing was performed with immunoSEQ multiplex PCR; in TCRdb, only in-frame clones are kept and a portion is missing. The sample carries about 270,000 clones, 13% to 15% recorded once. The sample was naive CD4+ T cells from blood. The origin of the receptors is a young man with type 1 diabetes.

V usage is TRBV25-1 and J usage is TRBJ2-3; a possible D gene is TRBD2 (5 bases). The germline CDR1 and CDR2 sequences are MGHDK and SYGVNS. The CDR3 has 14 amino acids. Trimming took off 1 base at V and 1 base at J, with 6 bases between the two ends. In nucleotides, the CDR3 is TGTGCCAGCAGTGAATTCGGGGGCACAGATACGCAGTATTTT. Protein: CASSEFGGTDTQYF.

This clone appeared a few times. The V call is TRBV9, the J call TRBJ1-3, with a weak D call TRBD1 (5 bases). Germline CDR1 reads SGDLS; CDR2 reads YYNGEE. This CDR3 has 15 residues. The ends were cut back, 3 bases at V and 2 bases at J, with 12 bases in the middle. CDR3 DNA: TGTGCCAGCAGCGCTCCGGGGGGAACTGGAAACACCATATATTTT. It yields the protein CASSAPGGTGNTIYF. The full variable domain, in which reference TRBV9 and TRBJ1-3 provide the parts outside the CDR3, is DSGVTQTPKHLITATGQRVTLRCSPRSGDLSVYWYQQSLDQGLQFLIQYYNGEERAKGNILERFSAQQFPDLHSELNLSSLELGDSALYFCASSAPGGTGNTIYFGEGSWLTVV.

The sample holds a few counts of this clone. This sequence joins TRBV13 and TRBJ2-5; D might be TRBD2 (6 bases). This CDR3 is 17 amino acids long. Germline CDR1 and CDR2: PRHDT and FYEKMQ (reference sequence). V gave up 4 bases and J gave up 1 base, with 19 bases separating them. The CDR3 is CASSSLTGENRQETQYF. DNA of the CDR3: TGTGCCAGCAGCTCCCTTACGGGGGAAAATCGCCAAGAGACCCAGTACTTC. Based on the CDR3 plus reference TRBV13 and TRBJ2-5, the full variable domain is AAGVIQSPRHLIKEKRETATLKCYPIPRHDTVYWYQQGPGQDPQFLISFYEKMQSDKGSIPDRFSAQQFSDYHSELNMSSLELGDSALYFCASSSLTGENRQETQYFGPGTRLLVL.

The V gene is TRBV7-9, the J gene TRBJ2-5, with 9 bases identical to TRBD1. This CDR3 is built from 13 residues. With V trimmed by 1 base and J by 13 bases, 7 bases remained unmatched. The germline V gene encodes CDR1 SEHNR and CDR2 FQNEAQ (reference sequence). DNA of the CDR3: TGTGCCAGCAGCTTAGATGGGACAGGGTTTCTGTACTTC. It specifies CASSLDGTGFLYF.

The V and J genes are TRBV27 and TRBJ2-1; no definite D call. V lost 7 bases and J lost 9, with 10 bases in between. CDR1 and CDR2 (germline): MNHEY, SMNVEV (reference sequence). The CDR3 runs 11 residues. CDR3 DNA: TGTGCCAGCAAGTTACGGTTTGAGCAGTTCTTC. This encodes CASKLRFEQFF.

This clone was picked up a small number of times. The chain employs TRBV29-1 and TRBJ2-2; D might be TRBD1 (6 bases). CDR3 length: 14 amino acids. The V gene's germline CDR1 is SQVTM and CDR2 ANQGSEA. V was trimmed by 6 bases and J by 0 bases, leaving 11 bases between them. The CDR3 DNA sequence: TGCAGCGTGGCCGGGACAACGAACACCGGGGAGCTGTTTTTT. Protein product: CSVAGTTNTGELFF.

The chain combines TRBV29-1 with TRBJ2-7, with TRBD1 matching over 7 bases. Germline CDR1 reads SQVTM; CDR2 reads ANQGSEA. This CDR3 region has 14 residues. V was pared by 6 bases and J by 0 bases, with 8 bases of the junction left unmatched. The DNA of the CDR3 is TGCAGCGTCATTGGTAACAGGGGCTCCTACGAGCAGTACTTC. Amino acid sequence: CSVIGNRGSYEQYF.

The chain employs TRBV2 and TRBJ1-3, with unresolved D. Looked up from germline, CDR1 is SNHLY and CDR2 is FYNNEI. The V end was cut by 2 bases, the J end by 0 bases, with 8 bases between. The CDR3 is 15 amino acids. DNA of the CDR3: TGTGCCAGCAGTGAACGGTGGAGCTCTGGAAACACCATATATTTT. Encoded protein: CASSERWSSGNTIYF. Looking up the rest from reference TRBV2 and TRBJ1-3 gives the full variable domain: EPEVTQTPSHQVTQMGQEVILRCVPISNHLYFYWYRQILGQKVEFLVSFYNNEISEKSEIFDDQFSVERPDGSNFTLKIRSTKLEDSAMYFCASSERWSSGNTIYFGEGSWLTVV.

This clone was picked up a small number of times. CDR3 bases: TGTGCCAGCAGCCGGGGGACTAGCGGGAACCCACCGCAAGAGACCCAGTACTTC. Amino acids: CASSRGTSGNPPQETQYF. The chain recombines TRBV4-2 with TRBJ2-5, with 13 positions matching TRBD2. Germline V CDR1 and CDR2: LGHNA, YNFKEQ. J was trimmed by 2 bases and V by 4 bases; bases with no gene match: 10. The CDR3 is made up of 18 amino acids.